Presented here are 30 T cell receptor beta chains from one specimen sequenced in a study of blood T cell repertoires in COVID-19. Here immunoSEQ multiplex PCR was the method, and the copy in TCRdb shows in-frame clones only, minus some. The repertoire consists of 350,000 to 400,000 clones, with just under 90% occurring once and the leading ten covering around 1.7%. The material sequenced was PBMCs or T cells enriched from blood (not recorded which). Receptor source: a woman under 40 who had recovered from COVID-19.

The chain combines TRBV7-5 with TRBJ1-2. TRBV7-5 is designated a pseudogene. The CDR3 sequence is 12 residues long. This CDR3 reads CARSLDGGGYTF. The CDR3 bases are TGTGCCAGAAGCCTAGACGGGGGGGGCTACACCTTC.

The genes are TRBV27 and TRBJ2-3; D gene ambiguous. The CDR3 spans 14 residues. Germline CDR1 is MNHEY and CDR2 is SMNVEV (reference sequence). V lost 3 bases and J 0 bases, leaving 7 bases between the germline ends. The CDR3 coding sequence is TGTGCCAGCAGTTTTGAGCGCAGCACAGATACGCAGTATTTT. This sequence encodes CASSFERSTDTQYF.

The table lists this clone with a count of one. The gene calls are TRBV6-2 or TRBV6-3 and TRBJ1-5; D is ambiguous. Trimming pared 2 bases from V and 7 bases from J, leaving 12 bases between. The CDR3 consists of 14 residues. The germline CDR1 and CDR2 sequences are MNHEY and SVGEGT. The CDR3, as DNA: TGTGCCAGCAGTTACACGGATAGCGGCCAGCCCCAGCATTTT. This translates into CASSYTDSGQPQHF.

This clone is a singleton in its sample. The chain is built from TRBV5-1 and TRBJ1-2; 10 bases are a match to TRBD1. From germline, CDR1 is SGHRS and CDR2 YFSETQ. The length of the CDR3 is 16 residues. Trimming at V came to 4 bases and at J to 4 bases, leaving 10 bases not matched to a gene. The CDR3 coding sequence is TGCGCCAGCAGCGCCTCAGACAGGGGGCTTCTCTATGGCTACACCTTC. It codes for CASSASDRGLLYGYTF.

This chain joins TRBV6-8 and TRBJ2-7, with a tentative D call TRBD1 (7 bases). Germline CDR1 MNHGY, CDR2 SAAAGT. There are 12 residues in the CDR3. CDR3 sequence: CATNRGGYEQYF. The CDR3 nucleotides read TGTGCTACTAACAGGGGAGGCTACGAGCAGTACTTC.

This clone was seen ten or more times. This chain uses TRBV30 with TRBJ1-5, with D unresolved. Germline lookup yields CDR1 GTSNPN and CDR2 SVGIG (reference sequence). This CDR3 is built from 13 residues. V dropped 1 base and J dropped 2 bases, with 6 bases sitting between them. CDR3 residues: CAWSGHRNQPQHF. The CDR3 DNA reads TGTGCCTGGAGTGGACATCGCAATCAGCCCCAGCATTTT.

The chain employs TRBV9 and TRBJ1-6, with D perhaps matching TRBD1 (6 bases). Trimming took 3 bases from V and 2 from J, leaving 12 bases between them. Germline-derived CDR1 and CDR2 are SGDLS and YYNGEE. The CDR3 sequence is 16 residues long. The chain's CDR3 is CASSEGQKPYNSPLHF. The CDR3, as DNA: TGTGCCAGCAGCGAAGGACAGAAACCCTATAATTCACCCCTCCACTTT.

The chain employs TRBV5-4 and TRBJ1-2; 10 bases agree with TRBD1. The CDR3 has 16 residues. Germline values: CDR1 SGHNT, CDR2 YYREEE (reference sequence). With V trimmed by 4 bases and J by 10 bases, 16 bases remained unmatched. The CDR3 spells CASSRLGQGIRSFYTF. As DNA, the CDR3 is TGTGCCAGCAGCCGTTTGGGACAGGGGATTAGAAGTTTCTACACCTTC.

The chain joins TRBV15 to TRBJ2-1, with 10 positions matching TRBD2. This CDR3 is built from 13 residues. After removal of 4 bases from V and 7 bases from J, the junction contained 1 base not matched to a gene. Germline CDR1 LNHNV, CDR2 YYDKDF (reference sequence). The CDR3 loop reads CATSTTSGNEQFF. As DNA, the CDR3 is TGTGCCACCAGCACGACTAGCGGGAATGAGCAGTTCTTC.

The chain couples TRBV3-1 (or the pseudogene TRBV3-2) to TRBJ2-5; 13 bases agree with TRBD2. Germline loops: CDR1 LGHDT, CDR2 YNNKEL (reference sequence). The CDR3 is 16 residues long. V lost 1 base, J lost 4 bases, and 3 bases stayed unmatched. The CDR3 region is CASSQGTSGRRETQYF. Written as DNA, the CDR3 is TGTGCCAGCAGCCAAGGGACTAGCGGGAGAAGAGAGACCCAGTACTTC.

The CDR3, as DNA: TGTGCCAGCAGCGTAGGCACGGTTAGCACAGATACGCAGTATTTT. Translation gives CASSVGTVSTDTQYF. The V and J genes are TRBV9 and TRBJ2-3; D gene ambiguous. V was cut by 0 bases and J by 0 bases, with 8 bases left in between. Germline CDR1 and CDR2: SGDLS and YYNGEE. This CDR3 comprises 15 residues.

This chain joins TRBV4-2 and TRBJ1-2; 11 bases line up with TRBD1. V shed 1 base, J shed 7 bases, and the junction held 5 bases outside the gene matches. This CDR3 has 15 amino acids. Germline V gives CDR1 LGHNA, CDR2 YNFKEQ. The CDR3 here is CASSQAGQGAFGYTF. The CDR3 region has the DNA TGTGCCAGCAGCCAAGCTGGACAGGGGGCGTTTGGCTACACCTTC.

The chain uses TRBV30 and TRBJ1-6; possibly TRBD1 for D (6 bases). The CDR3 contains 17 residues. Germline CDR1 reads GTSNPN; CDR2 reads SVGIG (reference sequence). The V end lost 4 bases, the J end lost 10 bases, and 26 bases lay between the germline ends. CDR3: CAWTPGGAQWLGSPLHF. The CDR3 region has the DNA TGTGCCTGGACCCCGGGGGGGGCGCAATGGTTAGGATCACCCCTCCACTTT.

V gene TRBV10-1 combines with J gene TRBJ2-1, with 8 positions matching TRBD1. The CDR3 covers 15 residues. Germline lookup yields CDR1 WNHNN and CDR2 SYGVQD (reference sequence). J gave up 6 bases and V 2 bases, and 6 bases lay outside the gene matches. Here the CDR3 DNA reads TGCGCCAGCAGTGAGGCCGGGACAGGTCTCAATGAGCAGTTCTTC. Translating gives CASSEAGTGLNEQFF.

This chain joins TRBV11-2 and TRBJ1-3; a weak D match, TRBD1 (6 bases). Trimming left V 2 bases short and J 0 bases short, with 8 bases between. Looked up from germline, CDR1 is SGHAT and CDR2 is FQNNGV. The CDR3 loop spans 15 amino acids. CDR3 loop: CASSLLGASGNTIYF. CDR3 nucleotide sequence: TGTGCCAGCAGCTTACTGGGGGCCTCTGGAAACACCATATATTTT.

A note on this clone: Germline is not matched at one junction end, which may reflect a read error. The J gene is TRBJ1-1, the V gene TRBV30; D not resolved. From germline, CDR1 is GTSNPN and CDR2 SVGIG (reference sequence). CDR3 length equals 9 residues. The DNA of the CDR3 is TGTGCCTGCCTCTCGGGAGGGATCTTT. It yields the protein CACLSGGIF.

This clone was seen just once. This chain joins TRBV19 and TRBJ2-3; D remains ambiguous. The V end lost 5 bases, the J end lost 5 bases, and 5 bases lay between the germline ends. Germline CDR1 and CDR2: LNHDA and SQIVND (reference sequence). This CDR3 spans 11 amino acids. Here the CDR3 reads CASSFGDTQYF. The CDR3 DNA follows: TGTGCCAGTAGTTTCGGAGATACGCAGTATTTT. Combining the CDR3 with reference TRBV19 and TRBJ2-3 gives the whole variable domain DGGITQSPKYLFRKEGQNVTLSCEQNLNHDAMYWYRQDPGQGLRLIYYSQIVNDFQKGDIAEGYSVSREKKESFPLTVTSAQKNPTAFYLCASSFGDTQYFGPGTRLTVL.

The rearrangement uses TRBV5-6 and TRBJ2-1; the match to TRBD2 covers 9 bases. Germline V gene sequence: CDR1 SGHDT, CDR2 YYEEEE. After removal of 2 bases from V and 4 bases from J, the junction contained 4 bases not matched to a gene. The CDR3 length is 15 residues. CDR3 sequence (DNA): TGTGCCAGCAGCTTTGGACTAGCGTTATACAATGAGCAGTTCTTC. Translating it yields CASSFGLALYNEQFF.

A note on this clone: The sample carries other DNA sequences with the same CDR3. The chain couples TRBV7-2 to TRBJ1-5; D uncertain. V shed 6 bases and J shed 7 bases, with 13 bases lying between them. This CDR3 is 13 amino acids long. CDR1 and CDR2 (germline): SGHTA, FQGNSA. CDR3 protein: CASSLGRGQPQHF. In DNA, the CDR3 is TGTGCCAGCAGTCTTGGCCGAGGCCAGCCCCAGCATTTT.

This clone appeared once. CDR3 DNA sequence: TGTGCCAGCAGCTTGGGACTAGCGGGGTACGAGCAGTACTTC. Protein sequence: CASSLGLAGYEQYF. The chain has TRBV7-3 and TRBJ2-7; 13 bases match TRBD2. Germline V gene data show CDR1 as SGHTA and CDR2 as FQGTGA. The CDR3 runs 14 residues. The J segment lost 4 bases and the V segment lost 3 bases, leaving 0 bases of the junction unmatched.

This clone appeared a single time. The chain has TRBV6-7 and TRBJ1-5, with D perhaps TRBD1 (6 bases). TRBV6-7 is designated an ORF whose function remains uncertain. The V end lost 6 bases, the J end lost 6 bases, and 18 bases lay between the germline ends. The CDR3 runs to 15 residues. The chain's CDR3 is CASRNNRERGQPQHF. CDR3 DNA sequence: TGTGCCAGCAGGAATAACAGGGAAAGAGGTCAGCCCCAGCATTTT.

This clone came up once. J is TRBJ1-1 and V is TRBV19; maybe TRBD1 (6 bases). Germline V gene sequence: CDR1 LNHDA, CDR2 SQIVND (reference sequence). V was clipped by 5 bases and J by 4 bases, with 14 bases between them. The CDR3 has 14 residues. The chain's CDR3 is CASSFQGMGTEAFF. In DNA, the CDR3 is TGTGCCAGTAGTTTTCAGGGGATGGGCACTGAAGCTTTCTTT.

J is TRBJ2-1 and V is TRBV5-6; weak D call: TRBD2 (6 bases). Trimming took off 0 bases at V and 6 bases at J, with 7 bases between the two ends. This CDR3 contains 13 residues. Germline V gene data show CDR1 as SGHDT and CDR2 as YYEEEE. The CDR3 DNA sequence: TGTGCCAGCAGCTTGGTTAGCGGCAATGAGCAGTTCTTC. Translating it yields CASSLVSGNEQFF.

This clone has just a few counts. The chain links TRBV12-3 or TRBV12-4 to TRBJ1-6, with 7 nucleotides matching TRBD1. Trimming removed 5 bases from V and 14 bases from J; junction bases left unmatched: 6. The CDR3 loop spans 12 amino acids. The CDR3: CASSDRVGALHF. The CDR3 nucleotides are TGTGCCAGCAGTGACAGGGTTGGAGCCCTCCACTTT.

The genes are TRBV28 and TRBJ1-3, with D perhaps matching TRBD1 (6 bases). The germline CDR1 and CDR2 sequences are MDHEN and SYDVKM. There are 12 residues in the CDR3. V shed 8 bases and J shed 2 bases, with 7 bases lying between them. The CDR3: CASWGPGNTIYF. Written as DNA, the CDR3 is TGTGCCAGCTGGGGGCCTGGAAACACCATATATTTT.

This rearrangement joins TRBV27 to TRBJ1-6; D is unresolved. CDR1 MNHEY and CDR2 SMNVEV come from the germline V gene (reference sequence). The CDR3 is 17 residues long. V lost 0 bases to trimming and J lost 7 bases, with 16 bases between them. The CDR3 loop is CASSLSSVWLTNSPLHF. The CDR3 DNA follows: TGTGCCAGCAGTTTATCATCTGTTTGGTTAACAAATTCACCCCTCCACTTT.

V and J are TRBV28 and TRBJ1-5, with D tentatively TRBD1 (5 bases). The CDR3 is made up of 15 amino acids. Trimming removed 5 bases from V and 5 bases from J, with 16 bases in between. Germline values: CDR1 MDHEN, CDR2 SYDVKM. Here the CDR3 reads CASSNTLGGDQPQHF. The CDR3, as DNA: TGTGCCAGCAGTAACACTTTGGGGGGGGATCAGCCCCAGCATTTT.

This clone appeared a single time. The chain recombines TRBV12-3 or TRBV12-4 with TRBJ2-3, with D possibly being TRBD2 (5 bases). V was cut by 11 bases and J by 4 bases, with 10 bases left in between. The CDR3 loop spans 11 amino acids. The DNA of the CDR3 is TGTGCCGGAGGCGAAGCAGATACGCAGTATTTT. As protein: CAGGEADTQYF.

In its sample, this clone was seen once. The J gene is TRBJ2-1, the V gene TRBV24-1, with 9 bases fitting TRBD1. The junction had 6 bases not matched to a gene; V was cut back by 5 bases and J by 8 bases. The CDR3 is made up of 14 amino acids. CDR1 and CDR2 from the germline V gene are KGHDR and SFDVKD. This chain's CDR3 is CATSAQGARHEQFF. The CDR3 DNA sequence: TGTGCCACCAGTGCACAGGGGGCGAGACATGAGCAGTTCTTC.

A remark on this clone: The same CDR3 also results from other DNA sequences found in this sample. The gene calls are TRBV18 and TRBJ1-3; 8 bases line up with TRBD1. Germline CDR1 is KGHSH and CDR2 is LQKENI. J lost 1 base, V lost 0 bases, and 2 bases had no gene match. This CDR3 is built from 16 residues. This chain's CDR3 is CASSPPGQGSGNTIYF. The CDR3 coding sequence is TGTGCCAGCTCACCACCCGGACAGGGATCTGGAAACACCATATATTTT.